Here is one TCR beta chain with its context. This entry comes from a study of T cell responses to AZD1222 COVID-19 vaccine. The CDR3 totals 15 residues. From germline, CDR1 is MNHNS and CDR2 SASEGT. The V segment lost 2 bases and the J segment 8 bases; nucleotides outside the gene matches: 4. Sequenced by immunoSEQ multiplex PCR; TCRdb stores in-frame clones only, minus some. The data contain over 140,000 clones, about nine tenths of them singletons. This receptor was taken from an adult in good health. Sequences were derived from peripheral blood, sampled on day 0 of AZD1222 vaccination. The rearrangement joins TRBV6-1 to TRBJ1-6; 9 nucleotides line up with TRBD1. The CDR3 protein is CASSEFGTGYSPLHF. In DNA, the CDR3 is TGTGCCAGCAGTGAATTCGGGACAGGGTATTCACCCCTCCACTTT.